This TCR beta chain was identified in a study of identical twins. TCRdb reprocessed the 5' RACE reads with MiXCR, giving one entry per CDR3 protein. The sample yields approximately 690,000 distinct CDR3 sequences, approximately 6% seen once. This clonotype was observed a handful of times. Healthy Caucasians supplied all donations. The CDR3 length is 16 residues. The V segment lost 5 bases and the J segment 3 bases; nucleotides outside the gene matches: 7. The chain links TRBV12-3 or TRBV12-4 to TRBJ1-4; the match to TRBD1 covers 9 bases. The sample taken for sequencing was naive T cells sorted from blood. The receptor was derived from a young man in good health. In nucleotides, the CDR3 is TGTGCCAGCAGTCCCCTGGGACAGGGACCTAATGAAAAACTGTTTTTT. Its translation is CASSPLGQGPNEKLFF.